This T cell receptor (beta chain) emerged from a study of early T cells in non-severe SARS-CoV-2 infection. Germline V lookup: CDR1 MDHEN, CDR2 SYDVKM. With 5 bases removed from V and 7 bases from J, the gap between germline ends came to 15 bases. The length of the CDR3 is 14 residues. Using its own MiXCR run on the 5' RACE reads, TCRdb lists one record per CDR3 protein. The table has about 80,000 distinct CDR3 sequences, less than 5.5% seen once. This sample comprised whole blood, obtained at baseline. This receptor was obtained from an adult who was a healthcare worker with PCR-confirmed SARS-CoV-2 infection or an uninfected control (not recorded which). V gene TRBV28 combines with J gene TRBJ1-5; a weak D match, TRBD1 (6 bases). CDR3 region: CASSAHRVGQPQHF. CDR3 coding DNA: TGTGCCAGCAGTGCCCACAGGGTGGGCCAGCCCCAGCATTTT.